Below, 9 T cell receptor beta chains from the same sample are listed, as sequenced in a study of cytomegalovirus exposure and HLA in healthy donors. TCRdb keeps only in-frame clones here, not all; method: immunoSEQ multiplex PCR. The sample gives around 200,000 clones, 84% of which show up once; under 3.5% is in the top ten. Sequencing used PBMCs. The receptor source for this set is a woman younger than 35 in good health and CMV-seropositive.

This clone was recorded only once. The rearrangement joins TRBV6-6 to TRBJ2-7, with D maybe TRBD2 (5 bases). Germline CDR1 reads MNHNY; CDR2 reads SVGAGI (reference sequence). The CDR3 contains 15 residues. Between the trimmed V and J ends, which lost 6 bases and 3 bases, there was a span of 18 bases. The CDR3 DNA is TGTGCCAGCAGGGCCCATCGGGGATCCAACTACGAGCAGTACTTC. Residues: CASRAHRGSNYEQYF.

The chain links TRBV28 to TRBJ1-5, with a weak D call TRBD1 (6 bases). The CDR3 runs 16 residues. V dropped 5 bases and J dropped 4 bases, with 18 bases sitting between them. Germline V CDR1 and CDR2: MDHEN, SYDVKM. DNA for the CDR3: TGTGCCAGCAGTCGCCACTACCTGGACAGAAATCAGCCCCAGCATTTT. The encoded protein is CASSRHYLDRNQPQHF. Together with reference TRBV28 and TRBJ1-5, the CDR3 gives the full variable domain: DVKVTQSSRYLVKRTGEKVFLECVQDMDHENMFWYRQDPGLGLRLIYFSYDVKMKEKGDIPEGYSVSREKKERFSLILESASTNQTSMYLCASSRHYLDRNQPQHFGDGTRLSIL.

The chain joins TRBV2 to TRBJ2-1, with D hard to call. There are 14 residues in the CDR3. Germline V gives CDR1 SNHLY, CDR2 FYNNEI. V shed 2 bases and J shed 5 bases, with 10 bases lying between them. The CDR3 protein is CASSELERNNEQFF. DNA of the CDR3: TGTGCCAGCAGTGAACTAGAAAGGAACAATGAGCAGTTCTTC.

This chain uses TRBV5-1 with TRBJ2-7; TRBD1 matches at 10 bases. J lost 5 bases, V lost 5 bases, and 7 bases had no gene match. Germline assignment: CDR1 SGHRS and CDR2 YFSETQ. The CDR3 runs to 14 residues. The CDR3 spells CASSSGTGVHEQYF. The CDR3 nucleotides read TGCGCCAGCAGTTCCGGGACAGGGGTCCACGAGCAGTACTTC. The whole variable domain, remainder taken from reference TRBV5-1 and TRBJ2-7, is KAGVTQTPRYLIKTRGQQVTLSCSPISGHRSVSWYQQTPGQGLQFLFEYFSETQRNKGNFPGRFSGRQFSNSRSEMNVSTLELGDSALYLCASSSGTGVHEQYFGPGTRLTVT.

By its share, this clone is medium-sized. The V and J genes are TRBV25-1 and TRBJ2-3; the D gene is possibly TRBD2 (5 bases). The CDR3 length is 16 residues. Germline CDR1 is MGHDK and CDR2 is SYGVNS. V lost 4 bases and J 0 bases, leaving 14 bases between the germline ends. The CDR3: CASSATQRASTDTQYF. The DNA for the CDR3 is TGTGCCAGCAGTGCGACCCAGAGGGCCAGCACAGATACGCAGTATTTT.

The chain employs TRBV18 and TRBJ1-1, with a possible D match to TRBD1 (6 bases). V gave up 6 bases and J gave up 2 bases, with 22 bases separating them. CDR1 is KGHSH and CDR2 is LQKENI in the germline V gene. This CDR3 has 17 residues. CDR3 protein: CASSPNPYGTKNTEAFF. CDR3 DNA: TGTGCCAGCTCCCCAAACCCATACGGGACAAAAAACACTGAAGCTTTCTTT.

This chain uses TRBV27 with TRBJ2-1; maybe TRBD2 (5 bases). The CDR3 is 16 residues long. The germline CDR1 and CDR2 sequences are MNHEY and SMNVEV (reference sequence). With 7 bases removed from V and 0 bases from J, the gap between germline ends came to 16 bases. CDR3 DNA: TGTGCCAGCACTGGTGGCGGGTCGGCCTCCTACAATGAGCAGTTCTTC. It is translated as CASTGGGSASYNEQFF.

This clone occurred many times. Other DNA sequences in this sample translate to the same CDR3. The chain carries TRBV6-4 and TRBJ2-1, with a weak D call TRBD2 (6 bases). CDR1 is MRHNA, CDR2 SNTAGT, per germline. V was cut by 2 bases and J by 0 bases, with 8 bases left in between. The CDR3 extends over 15 amino acids. This chain's CDR3 is CASSDKAGSYNEQFF. CDR3 in DNA: TGTGCCAGCAGTGACAAAGCGGGCTCCTACAATGAGCAGTTCTTC.

The chain carries TRBV5-6 and TRBJ2-3; TRBD1 is a possible D gene (5 bases). Germline V gene data show CDR1 as SGHDT and CDR2 as YYEEEE. V was clipped by 4 bases and J by 7 bases, with 13 bases between them. The CDR3 sequence is 13 residues long. The CDR3 spells CASSLRASNTQYF. CDR3 DNA sequence: TGTGCCAGCAGCCTCAGGGCTTCAAATACGCAGTATTTT.